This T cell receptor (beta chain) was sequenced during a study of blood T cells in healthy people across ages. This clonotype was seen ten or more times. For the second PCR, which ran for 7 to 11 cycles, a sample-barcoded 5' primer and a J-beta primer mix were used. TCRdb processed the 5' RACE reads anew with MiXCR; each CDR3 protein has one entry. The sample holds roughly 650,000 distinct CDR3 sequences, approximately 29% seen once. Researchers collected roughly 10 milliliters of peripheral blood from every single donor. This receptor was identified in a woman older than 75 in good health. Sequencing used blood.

The CDR3 DNA sequence: TGCAGTGCTTCAACTAGCGGGGGCTACAATGAGCAGTTCTTC. As protein: CSASTSGGYNEQFF. The V gene is TRBV20-1, the J gene TRBJ2-1; 11 bases line up with TRBD2. Germline loops: CDR1 DFQATT, CDR2 SNEGSKA (reference sequence). Losses at the gene ends were 5 bases for V and 3 bases for J; bases not matched to a gene: 3. This CDR3 is built from 14 residues.